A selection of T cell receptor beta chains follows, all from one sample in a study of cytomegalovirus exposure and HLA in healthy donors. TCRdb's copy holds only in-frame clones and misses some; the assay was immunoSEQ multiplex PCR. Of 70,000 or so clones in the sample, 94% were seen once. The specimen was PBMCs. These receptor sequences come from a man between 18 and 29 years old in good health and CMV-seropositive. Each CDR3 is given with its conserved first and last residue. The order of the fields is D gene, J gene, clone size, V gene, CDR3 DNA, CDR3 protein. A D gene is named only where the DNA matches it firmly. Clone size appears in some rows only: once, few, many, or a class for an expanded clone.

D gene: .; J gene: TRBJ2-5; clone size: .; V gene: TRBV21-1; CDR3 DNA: TGTGCCAGCAGACACGACAGGGGTGAGACCCAGTACTTC; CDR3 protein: CASRHDRGETQYF
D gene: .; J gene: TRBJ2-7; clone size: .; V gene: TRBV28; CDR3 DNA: TGTGCCAGCAGCTATAAACCGGGCCTCGGGGGAGTCGAGCAGTACTTC; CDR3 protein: CASSYKPGLGGVEQYF
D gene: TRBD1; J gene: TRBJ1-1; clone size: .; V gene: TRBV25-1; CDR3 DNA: TGTGCCAGCAGTGTCACAGGGGGCGCAGACACTGAAGCTTTCTTT; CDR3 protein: CASSVTGGADTEAFF
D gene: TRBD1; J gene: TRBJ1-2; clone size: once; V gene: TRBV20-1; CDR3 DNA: TGCAGTGCTAGGGGACAGGCTGGCTACACCTTC; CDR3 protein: CSARGQAGYTF
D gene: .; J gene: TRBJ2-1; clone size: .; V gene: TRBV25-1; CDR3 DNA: TGTGCCAGCAGTGCCAGTGGCCGACGGGAGTTGGAGTTCTTC; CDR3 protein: CASSASGRRELEFF
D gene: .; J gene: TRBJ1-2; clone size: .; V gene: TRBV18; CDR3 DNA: TGTGCCAGCTCACCACCGGAACAGGCCCATGGCTACACCTTC; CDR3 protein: CASSPPEQAHGYTF
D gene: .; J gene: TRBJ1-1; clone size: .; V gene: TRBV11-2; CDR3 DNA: TGTGCCAGCAGCTTAGTGGGCAGGGGAATGAACACTGAAGCTTTCTTT; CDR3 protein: CASSLVGRGMNTEAFF
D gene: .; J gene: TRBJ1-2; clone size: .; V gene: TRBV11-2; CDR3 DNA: TGTGCCAGCAGCTCCTCGCAGGGGCACTATGGCTACACCTTC; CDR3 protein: CASSSSQGHYGYTF
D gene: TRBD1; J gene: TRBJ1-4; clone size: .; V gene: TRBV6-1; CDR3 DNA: TGTGCCAGCAGTGAGGGGACAGTTAGCACTAATGAAAAACTGTTTTTT; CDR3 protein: CASSEGTVSTNEKLFF
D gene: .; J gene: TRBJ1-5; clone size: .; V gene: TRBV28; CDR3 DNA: TGTGCCAGCAGTTCCACTCCCCCATGGGGCCATCAGCCCCAGCATTTT; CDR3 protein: CASSSTPPWGHQPQHF
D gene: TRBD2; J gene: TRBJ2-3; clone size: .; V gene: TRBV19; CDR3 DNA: TGTGCCAGTAGTATAGCCGGCGGGAGGGAAGATACGCAGTATTTT; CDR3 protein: CASSIAGGREDTQYF
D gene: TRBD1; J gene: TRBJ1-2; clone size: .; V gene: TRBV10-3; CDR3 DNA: TGTGCCATCAGTGACCCAAAAACAGGGGTTAACTATGGCTACACCTTC; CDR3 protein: CAISDPKTGVNYGYTF
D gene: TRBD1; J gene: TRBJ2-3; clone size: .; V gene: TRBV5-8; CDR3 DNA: TGTGCCAGCAGCTCGGGACAGGGGGCAGATACGCAGTATTTT; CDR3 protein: CASSSGQGADTQYF
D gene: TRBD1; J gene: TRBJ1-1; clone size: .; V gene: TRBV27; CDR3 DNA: TGTGCCAGCAGTTACCGACAGGGATCTGAAGCTTTCTTT; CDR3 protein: CASSYRQGSEAFF
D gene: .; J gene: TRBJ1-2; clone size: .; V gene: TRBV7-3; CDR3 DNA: TGTGCCAGCAGCTTGAACACTGACAGTGGCTACACCTTC; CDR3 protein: CASSLNTDSGYTF
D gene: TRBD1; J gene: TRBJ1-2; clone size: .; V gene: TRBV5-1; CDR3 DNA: TGCGCCAGCAGCTCTTCGGACAGGGGTGGTGGCTACACCTTC; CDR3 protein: CASSSSDRGGGYTF
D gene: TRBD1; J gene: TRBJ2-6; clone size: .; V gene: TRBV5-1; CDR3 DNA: TGCGCCAGCAGCTTGGCCGGGGGCAGGGGGCAAGCGGGGGCCAACGTCCTGACTTTC; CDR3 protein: CASSLAGGRGQAGANVLTF
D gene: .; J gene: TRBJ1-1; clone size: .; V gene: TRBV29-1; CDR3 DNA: TGCAGCGCGGGGGAGGGTCCAAACACTGAAGCTTTCTTT; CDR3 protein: CSAGEGPNTEAFF
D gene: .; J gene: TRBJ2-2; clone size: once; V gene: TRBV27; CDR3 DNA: TGTGCCAGCAGGGACTCCTCGAACACCGGGGAGCTGTTTTTT; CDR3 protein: CASRDSSNTGELFF
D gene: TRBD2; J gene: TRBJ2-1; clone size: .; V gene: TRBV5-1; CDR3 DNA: TGCGCCAGCAGGCCACCGGGACTAGCGGGAGGAGGGGAGCAGTTCTTC; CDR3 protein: CASRPPGLAGGGEQFF
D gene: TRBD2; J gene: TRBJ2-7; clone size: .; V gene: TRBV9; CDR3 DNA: TGTGCCAGCAGCGTAAATCCGGTGGGACTAGCGGGGGACGAGCAGTACTTC; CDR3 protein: CASSVNPVGLAGDEQYF
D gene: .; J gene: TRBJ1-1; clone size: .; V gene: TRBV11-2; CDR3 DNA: TGTGCCAGCCTGGGCCCCACTGCGGGCACTGAAGCTTTCTTT; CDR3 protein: CASLGPTAGTEAFF
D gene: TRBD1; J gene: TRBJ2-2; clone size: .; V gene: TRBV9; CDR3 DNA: TGTGCCAGCAGCGAGGGGGCGACCGGGGAGCTGTTTTTT; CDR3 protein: CASSEGATGELFF
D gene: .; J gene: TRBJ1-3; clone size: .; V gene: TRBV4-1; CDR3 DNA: TGCGCCAGCAGCCCCGGCTGGGAGAAAACCTCTGGAAACACCATATATTTT; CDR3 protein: CASSPGWEKTSGNTIYF
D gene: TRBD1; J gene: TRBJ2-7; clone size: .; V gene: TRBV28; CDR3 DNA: TGTGCCAGCAGTTTAAGGGGACAGGGGGCATCGTGGGAGCAGTACTTC; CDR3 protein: CASSLRGQGASWEQYF
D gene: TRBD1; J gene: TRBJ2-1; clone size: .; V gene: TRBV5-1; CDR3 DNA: TGCGCCAGCGCCCTCACCGGGACAGGGGATTACAATGAGCAGTTCTTC; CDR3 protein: CASALTGTGDYNEQFF
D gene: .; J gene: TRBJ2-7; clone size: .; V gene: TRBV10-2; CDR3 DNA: TGCGCCAGCCAGCAGGGGGGAAGTCCCTACGAGCAGTACTTC; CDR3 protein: CASQQGGSPYEQYF
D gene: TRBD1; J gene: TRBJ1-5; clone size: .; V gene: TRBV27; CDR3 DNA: TGTGCCAGCGGTAGACAGGGATCCAATCAGCCCCAGCATTTT; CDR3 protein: CASGRQGSNQPQHF
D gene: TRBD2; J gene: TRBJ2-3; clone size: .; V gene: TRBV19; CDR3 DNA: TGTGCCAGTAGTGCTCTAGCGGGACGGTCCCTCCCACACACAGATACGCAGTATTTT; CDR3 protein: CASSALAGRSLPHTDTQYF
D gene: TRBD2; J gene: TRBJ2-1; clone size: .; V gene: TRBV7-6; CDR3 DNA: TGTGCCAGCAGCTCACTCGGTCCTAGCGGGAACAATGAGCAGTTCTTC; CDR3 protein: CASSSLGPSGNNEQFF
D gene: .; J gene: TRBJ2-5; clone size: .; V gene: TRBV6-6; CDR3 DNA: TGTGCCAGCAGCCCCAGGGGGGCGATCCAAGAGACCCAGTACTTC; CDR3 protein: CASSPRGAIQETQYF
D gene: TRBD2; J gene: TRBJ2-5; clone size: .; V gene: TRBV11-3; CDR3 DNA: TGTGCCAGCACGTCGGGGGGGTGGGAGACCCAGTACTTC; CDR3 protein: CASTSGGWETQYF
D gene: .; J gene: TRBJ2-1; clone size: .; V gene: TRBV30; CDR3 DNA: TGTGCCTGGAGTGTAGTTGCGGGAATGCAGTTCTTC; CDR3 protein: CAWSVVAGMQFF
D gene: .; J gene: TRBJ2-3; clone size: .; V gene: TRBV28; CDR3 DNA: TGTGCCAGCAGTTTTAACACCCGAGATACGCAGTATTTT; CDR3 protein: CASSFNTRDTQYF
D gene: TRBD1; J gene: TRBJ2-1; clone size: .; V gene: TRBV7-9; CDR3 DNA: TGTGCCAGCAGCACCCGGGACAGGGATTACAATGAGCAGTTCTTC; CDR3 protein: CASSTRDRDYNEQFF
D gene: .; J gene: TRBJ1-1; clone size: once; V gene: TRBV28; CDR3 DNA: TGTGCCAGCAGTTTCCCGCGGGGCAGTCGTAACACTGAAGCTTTCTTT; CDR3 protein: CASSFPRGSRNTEAFF
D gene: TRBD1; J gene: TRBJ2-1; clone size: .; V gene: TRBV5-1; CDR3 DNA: TGCGCCAGCAGCTCTGACAGGGGCTACAATGAGCAGTTCTTC; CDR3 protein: CASSSDRGYNEQFF
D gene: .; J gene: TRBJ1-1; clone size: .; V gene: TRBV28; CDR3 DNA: TGTGCCAGCCACGCCCCCTTCCACCTACTGAACACTGAAGCTTTCTTT; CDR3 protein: CASHAPFHLLNTEAFF